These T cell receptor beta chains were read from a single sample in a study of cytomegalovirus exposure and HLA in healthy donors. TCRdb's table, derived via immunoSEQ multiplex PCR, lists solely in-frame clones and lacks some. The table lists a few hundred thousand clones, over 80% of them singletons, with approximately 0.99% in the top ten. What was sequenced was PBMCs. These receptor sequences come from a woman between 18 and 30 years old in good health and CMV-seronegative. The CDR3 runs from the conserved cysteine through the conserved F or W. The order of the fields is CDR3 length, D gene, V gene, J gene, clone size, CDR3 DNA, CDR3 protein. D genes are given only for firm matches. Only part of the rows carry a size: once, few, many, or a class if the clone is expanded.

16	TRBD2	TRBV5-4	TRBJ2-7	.	TGTGCCAGCAGCTTGGTGGGCGGGAGGATTAACTACGAGCAGTACTTC	CASSLVGGRINYEQYF
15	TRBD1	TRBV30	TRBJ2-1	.	TGTGCCTGGAGTGTACTGGGACAGGGGATCGGCCAGCAGTTCTTC	CAWSVLGQGIGQQFF
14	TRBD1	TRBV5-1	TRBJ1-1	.	TGCGCCAGCAGTCCGCAGGGGGAAAACACTGAAGCTTTCTTT	CASSPQGENTEAFF
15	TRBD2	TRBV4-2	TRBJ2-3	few	TGTGCCACCCGACGGACTAGCGGGAGCACAGATACGCAGTATTTT	CATRRTSGSTDTQYF
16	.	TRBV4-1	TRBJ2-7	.	TGCGCCAGCAGCCAAGCCCCGACAGACAACCTCTACGAGCAGTACTTC	CASSQAPTDNLYEQYF
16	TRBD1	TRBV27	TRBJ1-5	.	TGTGCCAGCAGTTCCCTGCCCCAGGGGGGTAATCAGCCCCAGCATTTT	CASSSLPQGGNQPQHF
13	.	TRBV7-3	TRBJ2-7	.	TGTGCCAGCAGCTTCGGGTCCGCCTACGAGCAGTACTTC	CASSFGSAYEQYF
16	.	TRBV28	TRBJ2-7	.	TGTGCCAGCAGTACCCAGGGTGTGGGGACATACTACGAGCAGTACTTC	CASSTQGVGTYYEQYF
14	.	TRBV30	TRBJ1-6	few	TGTGCCTGGAGCTCGGGACAAGATAATTCACCCCTCCACTTT	CAWSSGQDNSPLHF
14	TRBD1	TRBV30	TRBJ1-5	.	TGTGCCTGGAGTCAGGGGGCGCGCGATCAGCCCCAGCATTTT	CAWSQGARDQPQHF
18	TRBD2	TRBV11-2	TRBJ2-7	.	TGTGCCAGCAGCTTACTCGCGACTAGCGGGAATCCGTCCTACGAGCAGTACTTC	CASSLLATSGNPSYEQYF
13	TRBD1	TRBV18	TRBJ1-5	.	TGTGCCAGCTCACCCCAGGGGGGTCAGCCCCAGCATTTT	CASSPQGGQPQHF
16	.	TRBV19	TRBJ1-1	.	TGTGCCAGTAGTATCTGGGGGCCGCTAGGGAACACTGAAGCTTTCTTT	CASSIWGPLGNTEAFF
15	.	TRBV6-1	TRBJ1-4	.	TGTGCCAGCAGTGAATGGCGGCAGACTAATGAAAAACTGTTTTTT	CASSEWRQTNEKLFF
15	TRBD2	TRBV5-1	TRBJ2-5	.	TGCGCCAGCAGCCGGGGACTAGCGGGAGCAGAGACCCAGTACTTC	CASSRGLAGAETQYF
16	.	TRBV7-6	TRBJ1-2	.	TGTGCCAGCAGCTTAGGCTCGACAGCGACGAATTATGGCTACACCTTC	CASSLGSTATNYGYTF
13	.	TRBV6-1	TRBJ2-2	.	TGTGCCAGCAGCGGAGCAGGGACCGGGGAGCTGTTTTTT	CASSGAGTGELFF
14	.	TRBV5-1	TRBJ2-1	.	TGCGCCAGCAGCTTGGCCAATAGTGTGGTTGAGCAGTTCTTC	CASSLANSVVEQFF
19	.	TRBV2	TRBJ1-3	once	TGTGCCAGCATAAATCTGCCCGGGGGAGGTCCTCTCTCTGGAAACACCATATATTTT	CASINLPGGGPLSGNTIYF
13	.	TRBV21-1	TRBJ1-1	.	TGTGCCGGCCGGGACAGACTGAACACTGAAGCTTTCTTT	CAGRDRLNTEAFF
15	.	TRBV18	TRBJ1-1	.	TGTGCCAGCTCACCATGCCCTACAGGGTGCGATGAAGCTTTCTTT	CASSPCPTGCDEAFF
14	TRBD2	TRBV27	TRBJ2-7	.	TGTGCCAGCGGGGAAGGACTAGCGGCAGTCGAGCAGTACTTC	CASGEGLAAVEQYF
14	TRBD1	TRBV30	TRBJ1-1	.	TGTGCCTGGACTAAACTAAGGGGGCCCTTTGAAGCTTTCTTT	CAWTKLRGPFEAFF
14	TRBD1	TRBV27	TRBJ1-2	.	TGTGCCAGCAGTTTGGGACAGGGATTATATGGCTACACCTTC	CASSLGQGLYGYTF
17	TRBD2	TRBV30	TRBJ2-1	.	TGTGCCTGGGCGGGACTAGCGGGAGGCAGGTCCTACAATGAGCAGTTCTTC	CAWAGLAGGRSYNEQFF